The 12 T cell receptor beta chains in this list originate from one sample, sequenced in a study of molecular identifiers for immune sequencing clone quantification. In TCRdb, the PCR reads were re-called with MiXCR into one record per CDR3 protein. The sample contains under 800,000 distinct CDR3 sequences, roughly 23% of which appear only once. The sequenced material came from naive CD8+ T cells from blood, with Jurkat cell RNA spiked in. Subset denoted: FACS-sorted CD8+CD4-CCR7+CD45RA+ naive T cells. These receptor sequences come from a human donor in good health. Some libraries in this study had Jurkat cell RNA spiked in.

This clonotype was observed a handful of times. The rearrangement joins TRBV12-3 or TRBV12-4 to TRBJ2-3; TRBD2 aligns across 12 bases. V was clipped by 6 bases and J by 5 bases; unmatched bases: 3. The CDR3 loop spans 14 amino acids. CDR3 sequence reads: CASRWTSGIDTQYF. The CDR3 nucleotides read TGTGCCAGCAGATGGACTAGCGGGATAGATACGCAGTATTTT.

This clonotype has a count of ten or more. The gene calls are TRBV18 and TRBJ2-3; no reliable D call. Germline V gene lookup returns CDR1 KGHSH and CDR2 LQKENI. The CDR3 is 15 amino acids. Trimming stripped 0 bases from V and 2 bases from J, with 9 bases between. The CDR3 spells CASSPPGSSTDTQYF. DNA of the CDR3: TGTGCCAGCTCACCACCTGGGTCCTCCACAGATACGCAGTATTTT.

This clonotype was seen at least ten times. V usage is TRBV7-9 and J usage is TRBJ2-2; D may be TRBD2 (5 bases). Trimming stripped 1 base from V and 4 bases from J, with 13 bases between. The germline gives CDR1 SEHNR, CDR2 FQNEAQ (reference sequence). The length of the CDR3 is 16 residues. This CDR3 reads CASSLVSSGSTGELFF. The CDR3 DNA follows: TGTGCCAGCAGCTTAGTTTCCAGCGGATCCACCGGGGAGCTGTTTTTT.

Note on this clonotype: It may be a read error: a sequence one base away is much more abundant. This chain links TRBV28 with TRBJ2-5, with D possibly being TRBD1 or TRBD2 (5 bases each). This CDR3 region has 15 residues. Germline assignment: CDR1 MDHEN and CDR2 SYDVKM. The CDR3 sequence is CASSLFAGRRETPYF. In DNA form, the CDR3 reads TGTGCCAGCAGTTTATTTGCCGGACGCAGGGAGACCCCGTACTTC. The full variable domain, in which reference TRBV28 and TRBJ2-5 provide the parts outside the CDR3, is DVKVTQSSRYLVKRTGEKVFLECVQDMDHENMFWYRQDPGLGLRLIYFSYDVKMKEKGDIPEGYSVSREKKERFSLILESASTNQTSMYLCASSLFAGRRETPYFGPGTRLLVL.

Concerning this clonotype: A much larger clonotype is one base distant, so this may be a read error. The chain carries TRBV7-6 and TRBJ2-5; 10 bases match TRBD2. Trimming removed 1 base from V and 2 bases from J; junction bases left unmatched: 4. Germline V CDR1 and CDR2: SGHVS, FNYEAQ. The CDR3 contains 16 residues. In DNA form, the CDR3 reads TGTGCCAGCAGCTTAGTAGCGGGAGGCGAGCAAGAGACCCAGTACTTC. Its protein product is CASSLVAGGEQETQYF. The full variable domain, its missing parts supplied by reference TRBV7-6 and TRBJ2-5, is GAGVSQSPRYKVTKRGQDVALRCDPISGHVSLYWYRQALGQGPEFLTYFNYEAQQDKSGLPNDRFSAERPEGSISTLTIQRTEQRDSAMYRCASSLVAGGEQETQYFGPGTRLLVL.

The sample holds a few counts of this clonotype. V is TRBV18 and J is TRBJ2-7; D gene ambiguous. V lost 6 bases and J 3 bases, leaving 12 bases between the germline ends. The V gene's germline CDR1 is KGHSH and CDR2 LQKENI. There are 13 residues in the CDR3. The CDR3 spells CASSPWVDYEQYF. The CDR3 DNA sequence: TGTGCCAGCTCCCCCTGGGTGGACTACGAGCAGTACTTC. The full variable domain, its missing parts supplied by reference TRBV18 and TRBJ2-7, is NAGVMQNPRHLVRRRGQEARLRCSPMKGHSHVYWYRQLPEEGLKFMVYLQKENIIDESGMPKERFSAEFPKEGPSILRIQQVVRGDSAAYFCASSPWVDYEQYFGPGTRLTVT.

Concerning this clonotype itself: A much larger clone lies a single base off, so this may be a read error. The chain uses TRBV12-3 or TRBV12-4 and TRBJ1-6, with D uncertain. The CDR3 consists of 13 residues. Trimming removed 5 bases from V and 10 bases from J, with 12 bases in between. CDR3 sequence (DNA): TGTGCCAGCAGTCTGGGAGCGGGCTCACCCCTCCACTTT. As protein: CASSLGAGSPLHF.

This clonotype was seen ten or more times. The rearrangement links TRBV5-1 to TRBJ2-5; TRBD2 agrees at 12 bases. The germline CDR1 and CDR2 sequences are SGHRS and YFSETQ. J lost 4 bases, V lost 1 base, and 2 bases had no gene match. The CDR3 sequence is 15 residues long. The CDR3 reads CASSLTSGGPETQYF. DNA of the CDR3: TGCGCCAGCAGCTTGACTAGCGGGGGGCCAGAGACCCAGTACTTC.

The table lists this clonotype with a few counts. The chain is built from TRBV6-5 and TRBJ2-7; 7 nucleotides align to TRBD2. CDR3 size: 15 residues. V shed 0 bases, J shed 5 bases, and the junction held 7 bases outside the gene matches. Looked up from germline, CDR1 is MNHEY and CDR2 is SVGAGI. The CDR3 is CASSYSSLGTNEQYF. For the CDR3, the DNA is TGTGCCAGCAGTTACTCAAGCCTGGGGACTAACGAGCAGTACTTC.

This clonotype showed up many times. The chain carries TRBV5-6 and TRBJ2-7; D may be TRBD2 (5 bases). The V gene's germline CDR1 is SGHDT and CDR2 YYEEEE. The V and J ends lost 4 bases and 1 base respectively, with 15 bases between them. CDR3 length: 15 residues. CDR3 loop: CASSRGSGPSYEQYF. Written as DNA, the CDR3 is TGTGCCAGCAGCCGAGGGTCAGGCCCGTCCTACGAGCAGTACTTC.

This clonotype was detected a few times. V usage is TRBV19 and J usage is TRBJ2-3; tentatively, D is TRBD1 (5 bases). The V gene's germline CDR1 is LNHDA and CDR2 SQIVND (reference sequence). Trimming removed 7 bases from V and 4 bases from J, with 18 bases in between. The CDR3 has 15 amino acids. The CDR3 region has the DNA TGTGCCAGTAACACATATGGGGCTACCTCAGATACGCAGTATTTT. Protein sequence: CASNTYGATSDTQYF.

This clonotype was recorded once. This clone may be a read error of a much larger clone one base away. The gene calls are TRBV7-2 and TRBJ2-7; 8 bases align to TRBD2. The germline V gene has CDR1 SGHTA and CDR2 FQGNSA. Trimming at V came to 6 bases and at J to 4 bases, leaving 8 bases not matched to a gene. The CDR3 sequence is 14 residues long. The CDR3 here is CASRDTGGRYEQYF. The CDR3 DNA is TGTGCCAGCAGGGACACTGGCGGGAGGTACGAGCAGTACTTC.